Listed below are T cell receptor beta chains from one sample, sequenced in a study of OX40 agonist ivuxolimab in advanced cancers. Only in-frame clones appear in the TCRdb table, and some are missing; sequencing was by immunoSEQ multiplex PCR. Here the sample spans approximately 100,000 clones, about 90% being singletons. Sequencing used CD4+ or CD8+ T cells sorted from blood, obtained in a trial of the OX40 agonist ivuxolimab. The receptors originated from an adult with an advanced solid tumor such as melanoma, head and neck, liver or kidney cancer. CDR3s include the opening cysteine and the closing phenylalanine or tryptophan. Each record gives: CDR3 DNA, CDR3 protein, CDR3 length, D gene, V gene, clone size, J gene. A D gene is named only where the DNA matches it firmly. The size of a clone is reported for some rows only, either as once, few or many, or as a class for expanded clones.

TGTGCCAGCAGTTCTACATACAATGAGCAGTTCTTC | CASSSTYNEQFF | 12 | - | TRBV6-6 | - | TRBJ2-1
TGTGCCAGCAGTTACAGAGGGTTCGCAGAGACCCAGTACTTC | CASSYRGFAETQYF | 14 | - | TRBV6-6 | many | TRBJ2-5
TGTGCCAGCAGTCCCCATTATCAGGGACTACCCGAAGCTTTCTTT | CASSPHYQGLPEAFF | 15 | - | TRBV6-5 | - | TRBJ1-1
TGTGCCAGCAGTCTCCACACCGGGACAGGGAACTATGGCTACACCTTC | CASSLHTGTGNYGYTF | 16 | TRBD1 | TRBV27 | - | TRBJ1-2
TGCGCCAGCAGCCAAGATATGGGTACATACACTGAAGCTTTCTTT | CASSQDMGTYTEAFF | 15 | - | TRBV4-1 | - | TRBJ1-1
TGTGCCAGCAGCTTGGCCCAGACAGGGCTCACAGATACGCAGTATTTT | CASSLAQTGLTDTQYF | 16 | TRBD1 | TRBV5-4 | - | TRBJ2-3
TGTGCCAGCACCCCAACTAGCGGGGGGGCCTACGAGCAGTACTTC | CASTPTSGGAYEQYF | 15 | TRBD2 | TRBV6-5 | - | TRBJ2-7
TGTGCCAGCAGTTGGGACAGGGTGTATGAAGAGACCCAGTACTTC | CASSWDRVYEETQYF | 15 | TRBD1 | TRBV27 | - | TRBJ2-5
TGTGCCATCAGTGCCAGGGGGCAAGATACGCAGTATTTT | CAISARGQDTQYF | 13 | TRBD1 | TRBV10-3 | - | TRBJ2-3
TGCGCCAGCAGCCGTGCTCCAGGGGGCTACGAGCAGTACTTC | CASSRAPGGYEQYF | 14 | TRBD1 | TRBV4-1 | - | TRBJ2-7
TGTGCCAGTAGTGGCGGGATAATTACGTCCGGGGAGCTGTTTTTT | CASSGGIITSGELFF | 15 | - | TRBV19 | - | TRBJ2-2
TGTGCCTGGAACTCAGGGGGTTCACCCCTCCACTTT | CAWNSGGSPLHF | 12 | TRBD1 | TRBV30 | - | TRBJ1-6